What follows are 15 T cell receptor beta chains derived from one specimen sequenced in a study of T cell responses to AZD1222 COVID-19 vaccine. Assay used: immunoSEQ multiplex PCR; TCRdb lists only in-frame clones, some missing. The sample comprises around 160,000 clones, approximately 85% of which are singletons, and 4.1% rests with the top ten. The input for sequencing was peripheral blood, taken on day 0 of MenACWY control vaccination. Source of these receptors: an adult in good health.

The chain joins TRBV2 to TRBJ1-5; D unclear. The V gene's germline CDR1 is SNHLY and CDR2 FYNNEI. With 4 bases removed from V and 4 bases from J, the gap between germline ends came to 14 bases. CDR3 length: 15 amino acids. CDR3 protein: CASSGGTAINQPQHF. CDR3 nucleotides: TGTGCCAGCAGTGGTGGCACAGCGATAAATCAGCCCCAGCATTTT.

This clone was detected only a few times. This sample also contains other DNA sequences that code for the same CDR3. The V call is TRBV2, the J call TRBJ1-5, with unresolved D. The CDR3 extends over 14 amino acids. V was clipped by 1 base and J by 7 bases, with 11 bases between them. Germline-derived CDR1 and CDR2 are SNHLY and FYNNEI. CDR3 nucleotides: TGTGCCAGCAGTGAAGGCGCTGGAGGGCAGCCCCAGCATTTT. Translated: CASSEGAGGQPQHF.

This clone was observed a few times. V is TRBV5-1 and J is TRBJ2-2, with 10 bases identical to TRBD2. CDR1 SGHRS and CDR2 YFSETQ come from the germline V gene. The ends lost 1 base at V and 4 bases at J; junction bases unmatched: 1. CDR3 size: 15 residues. This CDR3 reads CASSLTSGATGELFF. The CDR3 bases are TGCGCCAGCAGCTTGACTAGCGGGGCCACCGGGGAGCTGTTTTTT.

The CDR3 coding sequence is TGCGCCAGCAGCTTGTCCTTGGGGGATAACACTGAAGCTTTCTTT. Translation gives CASSLSLGDNTEAFF. The chain employs TRBV5-1 and TRBJ1-1; TRBD1 might be the D (5 bases). CDR3 length equals 15 residues. Trimming left V 1 base short and J 2 bases short, with 12 bases between. Germline assignment: CDR1 SGHRS and CDR2 YFSETQ.

This clone was observed once. The J gene is TRBJ1-1, the V gene TRBV6-5; 7 bases line up with TRBD1. CDR1 and CDR2 from the germline V gene are MNHEY and SVGAGI. Unmatched junction bases numbered 4, after V lost 6 bases and J lost 6 bases. The CDR3 runs to 12 residues. CDR3 loop: CASSPQGSEAFF. DNA for the CDR3: TGTGCCAGCAGCCCACAGGGGTCTGAAGCTTTCTTT.

The chain carries TRBV2 and TRBJ2-1, with D maybe TRBD1 (6 bases). This CDR3 has 13 amino acids. Germline V lookup: CDR1 SNHLY, CDR2 FYNNEI. V lost 6 bases, J lost 8 bases, and 14 bases lay in between. The CDR3 protein is CASRYFRGDEQFF. In DNA, the CDR3 is TGTGCCAGCAGGTACTTCAGGGGAGATGAGCAGTTCTTC.

This chain links TRBV10-2 with TRBJ1-2; 7 nucleotides line up with TRBD1. V lost 7 bases to trimming and J lost 5 bases; unmatched junction nucleotides: 7. This CDR3 has 13 amino acids. In germline, CDR1 is WSHSY, CDR2 SAAADI. As DNA, the CDR3 is TGCGCCAGCACCCAGGACAGGCGGTATGGCTACACCTTC. Amino acids: CASTQDRRYGYTF.

This sequence joins TRBV10-1 and TRBJ1-1; 8 bases align to TRBD1. V was pared by 7 bases and J by 4 bases, with 8 bases of the junction left unmatched. CDR3 length: 14 residues. Germline CDR1 reads WNHNN; CDR2 reads SYGVQD (reference sequence). The CDR3 DNA is TGCGCCAGCACTCTGGACAGGGAGGTCACTGAAGCTTTCTTT. Translating gives CASTLDREVTEAFF.

The chain links TRBV30 to TRBJ1-1; maybe TRBD1 (5 bases). Germline lookup yields CDR1 GTSNPN and CDR2 SVGIG (reference sequence). This CDR3 region has 15 residues. V was trimmed by 1 base and J by 6 bases, leaving 18 bases between them. Here the CDR3 DNA reads TGTGCCTGGAGTGGGGCAGCGGGGGTCGGTTCTGAAGCTTTCTTT. Protein product: CAWSGAAGVGSEAFF. Full variable domain (rest looked up from reference TRBV30 and TRBJ1-1): SQTIHQWPATLVQPVGSPLSLECTVEGTSNPNLYWYRQAAGRGLQLLFYSVGIGQISSEVPQNLSASRPQDRQFILSSKKLLLSDSGFYLCAWSGAAGVGSEAFFGQGTRLTVV.

The chain uses TRBV20-1 and TRBJ2-1; TRBD2 agrees at 10 bases. The CDR3 consists of 15 residues. Germline V gives CDR1 DFQATT, CDR2 SNEGSKA (reference sequence). V lost 3 bases to trimming and J lost 3 bases; unmatched junction nucleotides: 5. The chain's CDR3 is CSASPTSGDYNEQFF. DNA of the CDR3: TGCAGTGCTAGTCCTACTAGCGGGGACTACAATGAGCAGTTCTTC.

CDR3 residues: CASSQDMGQAIGAQYF. The CDR3 nucleotides read TGTGCCAGCAGCCAAGATATGGGACAGGCCATCGGGGCCCAGTACTTC. The chain has TRBV4-2 and TRBJ2-5; 8 bases agree with TRBD1. Germline V CDR1 and CDR2: LGHNA, YNFKEQ. The CDR3 is 16 amino acids. J lost 9 bases, V lost 0 bases, and 12 bases had no gene match.

This clone was found a few times. Here the CDR3 DNA reads TGTGCCAGCTCACCCCCGGGGGGTAAAAATGAGCAGTTCTTC. Amino acid sequence: CASSPPGGKNEQFF. The chain is built from TRBV18 and TRBJ2-1; 7 nucleotides agree with TRBD2. This CDR3 has 14 amino acids. V lost 3 bases, J lost 7 bases, and 6 bases stayed unmatched. Germline V gives CDR1 KGHSH, CDR2 LQKENI. The full variable domain, in which reference TRBV18 and TRBJ2-1 provide the parts outside the CDR3, is NAGVMQNPRHLVRRRGQEARLRCSPMKGHSHVYWYRQLPEEGLKFMVYLQKENIIDESGMPKERFSAEFPKEGPSILRIQQVVRGDSAAYFCASSPPGGKNEQFFGPGTRLTVL.

The rearrangement uses TRBV20-1 and TRBJ1-1; D not certain. The CDR3 covers 14 residues. Trimming removed 3 bases from V and 7 bases from J, with 18 bases in between. Germline CDR1 is DFQATT and CDR2 is SNEGSKA (reference sequence). The CDR3 nucleotides read TGCAGTGCTAGTGGGCAGGCCCCTGTGGGTGAAGCTTTCTTT. Translating it yields CSASGQAPVGEAFF.

This clone was recorded only once. The chain couples TRBV7-9 to TRBJ1-1; possibly TRBD1 for D (6 bases). Germline loops: CDR1 SEHNR, CDR2 FQNEAQ (reference sequence). V lost 11 bases, J lost 6 bases, and 7 bases lay in between. The CDR3 extends over 9 amino acids. The chain's CDR3 is CAAGAEAFF. The DNA for the CDR3 is TGTGCCGCAGGGGCTGAAGCTTTCTTT. Complete variable domain (other parts from reference TRBV7-9 and TRBJ1-1): DTGVSQNPRHKITKRGQNVTFRCDPISEHNRLYWYRQTLGQGPEFLTYFQNEAQLEKSRLLSDRFSAERPKGSFSTLEIQRTEQGDSAMYLCAAGAEAFFGQGTRLTVV.

The chain carries TRBV6-5 and TRBJ1-2; 9 bases fit TRBD1. The V gene end was trimmed by 3 bases and the J gene end by 5 bases; junction bases not matched to a gene: 10. The CDR3 has 16 amino acids. Germline V lookup: CDR1 MNHEY, CDR2 SVGAGI. This chain's CDR3 is CASSYLLGQGNYGYTF. The CDR3 bases are TGTGCCAGCAGTTATCTCCTGGGACAGGGAAATTATGGCTACACCTTC.